The 17 T cell receptor beta chains below were found in one sample sequenced in a study of blood T cell repertoires in COVID-19. The assay was immunoSEQ multiplex PCR, and TCRdb's table has in-frame clones only and misses some. The sample carries about 260,000 clones, approximately 90% recorded once. The specimen sequenced was PBMCs or T cells enriched from blood (not recorded which). All receptors come from a man aged 40-50 years who had been exposed to COVID-19.

This clone showed up just once. As DNA, the CDR3 is TGTGCCATCAGTGAGTCATGGCAGGGGACCTACAATGAGCAGTTCTTC. It is translated as CAISESWQGTYNEQFF. V gene TRBV10-3 combines with J gene TRBJ2-1, with a weak D call TRBD1 (6 bases). The length of the CDR3 is 16 residues. Between the trimmed V and J ends, which lost 0 bases and 2 bases, there was a span of 11 bases. CDR1 is ENHRY and CDR2 is SYGVKD in the germline V gene.

The CDR3 bases are TGCAGTGCTAGTGGGGACAGGGGGCTCTGGGACACTGAAGCTTTCTTT. Translating gives CSASGDRGLWDTEAFF. This chain connects TRBV20-1 to TRBJ1-1, with 12 bases aligning to TRBD1. Germline V gives CDR1 DFQATT, CDR2 SNEGSKA (reference sequence). The ends lost 3 bases at V and 3 bases at J; junction bases unmatched: 8. This CDR3 contains 16 residues.

The chain couples TRBV29-1 to TRBJ1-3; D possibly corresponds to TRBD1 (6 bases). Trimming took off 3 bases at V and 0 bases at J, with 6 bases between the two ends. Germline V gene lookup returns CDR1 SQVTM and CDR2 ANQGSEA. The CDR3 consists of 13 residues. This CDR3 reads CSVEDSSGNTIYF. The CDR3, as DNA: TGCAGCGTTGAGGACAGCTCTGGAAACACCATATATTTT.

DNA for the CDR3: TGTGCCAGTAGCCTGCGACAGGGGGGGAACACTGAAGCTTTCTTT. Its protein product is CASSLRQGGNTEAFF. V usage is TRBV19 and J usage is TRBJ1-1; 9 bases line up with TRBD1. The CDR3 has 15 amino acids. Looked up from germline, CDR1 is LNHDA and CDR2 is SQIVND (reference sequence). Trimming cost V 6 bases and J 1 base; bases outside gene matches: 6.

The CDR3 protein is CASSVRGGITDTQYF. For the CDR3, the DNA is TGTGCCAGCAGCGTACGGGGAGGAATCACAGATACGCAGTATTTT. This sequence joins TRBV9 and TRBJ2-3; the D gene is possibly TRBD2 (6 bases). CDR3 size: 15 residues. Germline V gene data show CDR1 as SGDLS and CDR2 as YYNGEE. V shed 1 base and J shed 2 bases, with 11 bases lying between them.

The chain combines TRBV19 with TRBJ2-3; D is undetermined. V lost 3 bases to trimming and J lost 7 bases, with 8 bases between them. This CDR3 is built from 12 residues. The germline CDR1 and CDR2 sequences are LNHDA and SQIVND (reference sequence). The CDR3 region has the DNA TGTGCCAGTAGTATTGAGCCAAATACGCAGTATTTT. Translating it yields CASSIEPNTQYF.

The genes are TRBV12-5 and TRBJ2-7; weak D call: TRBD1 (6 bases). There are 14 residues in the CDR3. Trimming took off 2 bases at V and 6 bases at J, with 14 bases between the two ends. The V gene's germline CDR1 is LGHNT and CDR2 FRNRAP. The CDR3 is CASGLPTGLREQYF. CDR3 in DNA: TGTGCTAGTGGTTTGCCCACAGGGCTCCGCGAGCAGTACTTC.

This rearrangement joins TRBV2 to TRBJ2-1; 8 bases align to TRBD2. The CDR3 runs 15 residues. Unmatched junction bases numbered 5, after V lost 1 base and J lost 6 bases. Germline CDR1 is SNHLY and CDR2 is FYNNEI. The CDR3 reads CASSEVTGTSNEQFF. The CDR3 coding sequence is TGTGCCAGCAGTGAAGTGACCGGGACTAGCAATGAGCAGTTCTTC.

The chain has TRBV4-1 and TRBJ2-7; D is uncertain. The germline V gene has CDR1 MGHRA and CDR2 YSYEKL. This CDR3 contains 17 residues. V was pared by 0 bases and J by 2 bases, with 17 bases between. Here the CDR3 DNA reads TGCGCCAGCAGCCAAGATGATGGCCTTCCCCCAACCTACGAGCAGTACTTC. It codes for CASSQDDGLPPTYEQYF.

This rearrangement joins TRBV18 to TRBJ1-3, with TRBD1 matching 7 bases. The germline V gene has CDR1 KGHSH and CDR2 LQKENI. The CDR3 covers 17 residues. V shed 1 base and J 0 bases; nucleotides not matched to a gene: 6. The CDR3 sequence: CASSPRTGTASGNTIYF. As DNA, the CDR3 is TGTGCCAGCTCACCACGGACAGGCACAGCCTCTGGAAACACCATATATTTT. Complete variable domain (other parts from reference TRBV18 and TRBJ1-3): NAGVMQNPRHLVRRRGQEARLRCSPMKGHSHVYWYRQLPEEGLKFMVYLQKENIIDESGMPKERFSAEFPKEGPSILRIQQVVRGDSAAYFCASSPRTGTASGNTIYFGEGSWLTVV.

The chain has TRBV5-1 and TRBJ1-4; D remains unclear. Germline V gene data show CDR1 as SGHRS and CDR2 as YFSETQ. The CDR3 runs 13 residues. V was pared by 5 bases and J by 7 bases, with 12 bases between. The CDR3: CASRESSGEKLFF. CDR3 nucleotide sequence: TGCGCCAGCAGGGAGTCATCCGGTGAAAAACTGTTTTTT.

This chain connects TRBV5-6 to TRBJ2-5; the D gene is possibly TRBD1 (5 bases). Germline V CDR1 and CDR2: SGHDT, YYEEEE. The CDR3 spans 13 residues. The V end lost 4 bases, the J end lost 5 bases, and 12 bases lay between the germline ends. DNA for the CDR3: TGTGCCAGCAGCACCGGACAAGGGGAGACCCAGTACTTC. Its protein is CASSTGQGETQYF. The full variable domain, completed using reference TRBV5-6 and TRBJ2-5, is DAGVTQSPTHLIKTRGQQVTLRCSPKSGHDTVSWYQQALGQGPQFIFQYYEEEERQRGNFPDRFSGHQFPNYSSELNVNALLLGDSALYLCASSTGQGETQYFGPGTRLLVL.

The rearrangement uses TRBV6-5 and TRBJ2-1; 8 bases agree with TRBD1. CDR1 MNHEY and CDR2 SVGAGI come from the germline V gene. V was clipped by 5 bases and J by 6 bases; unmatched bases: 3. This CDR3 comprises 13 residues. CDR3 sequence reads: CASSNDRGNEQFF. The CDR3 nucleotides are TGTGCCAGCAGTAACGACAGGGGCAATGAGCAGTTCTTC.

The CDR3 region is CASSLVGGRRGYTF. CDR3 nucleotide sequence: TGTGCCAGCAGCTTGGTGGGGGGGCGACGGGGCTACACCTTC. The chain combines TRBV5-8 with TRBJ1-2; D might be TRBD1 (6 bases). V gave up 0 bases and J gave up 8 bases, with 14 bases separating them. In germline, CDR1 is SGHTS, CDR2 YDEGEE. This CDR3 is 14 amino acids long.

The rearrangement joins TRBV27 to TRBJ2-7, with TRBD2 matching over 10 bases. CDR3 length: 16 residues. Per the germline V gene, CDR1 is MNHEY and CDR2 is SMNVEV (reference sequence). V lost 1 base and J lost 1; bases outside the gene matches: 4. The CDR3 spells CASSLLAGGGSYEQYF. The DNA for the CDR3 is TGTGCCAGCAGTTTATTAGCGGGAGGAGGATCCTACGAGCAGTACTTC.

The chain employs TRBV7-9 and TRBJ1-2; D possibly corresponds to TRBD1 (6 bases). Germline V lookup: CDR1 SEHNR, CDR2 FQNEAQ (reference sequence). V lost 4 bases, J lost 0 bases, and 9 bases lay in between. CDR3 length: 14 residues. CDR3 coding DNA: TGTGCCAGCAGCTCAGGGGTAGCTAACTATGGCTACACCTTC. Protein sequence: CASSSGVANYGYTF.

Details on this clone: Other DNA sequences in the same sample also yield this CDR3. The chain recombines TRBV7-3 with TRBJ2-1; D is possibly TRBD1 (5 bases). The CDR3 runs 13 residues. The V and J ends lost 0 bases and 5 bases respectively, with 5 bases between them. Germline V CDR1 and CDR2: SGHTA, FQGTGA. Here the CDR3 DNA reads TGTGCCAGCAGCTTAACAGGGGACAATGAGCAGTTCTTC. Amino acid sequence: CASSLTGDNEQFF.